The entry that follows covers one T cell receptor beta chain sequence. Its ends do not fully match the called genes, so a read error is possible. Indicated treatment: randomized to nivolumab then ipilimumab (arm A) or the reverse (arm B). No patient had prior DNA-damaging chemotherapy. Live CD3+CD8+ CD19− CD56− cells were sorted from PBMCs. This specimen comes from a study of sequential checkpoint blockade in melanoma. Whole-study context: Arm A got nivolumab then ipilimumab; arm B the reverse, 1:1. Each arm's sequence ended with maintenance nivolumab.

Profiled with immunoSEQ multiplex PCR; TCRdb holds only in-frame clones, not every one. The sample contains some 30,000 clones, approximately 81% of which appear only once. The CDR3 spans 16 residues. CDR1 is SGHNT and CDR2 is YYREEE in the germline V gene (reference sequence). This chain links TRBV5-4 with TRBJ2-3; 8 bases map to TRBD1. The source of this sequence is a human donor with melanoma. The sequenced sample was CD8+ T cells sorted from blood (inferred from file names), obtained from a patient given nivolumab and ipilimumab in sequence. CDR3 DNA sequence: TGCGCCAGCAGCCAAGACCCGGGACAGGGCACAGATACGCAGTATTTT. This sequence encodes CASSQDPGQGTDTQYF.